The 32 T cell receptor beta chains reported below all come from one sample, sequenced in a study of blood T cell repertoires in COVID-19. The data were produced by immunoSEQ multiplex PCR, yet TCRdb's version contains in-frame clones alone and is incomplete. The sample consists of 95,000 or so clones, roughly 80% of them appearing once. Source material: peripheral blood. These receptors came from an elderly man with active or convalescent COVID-19.

The CDR3 loop reads CASGTGQGYNEQFF. In nucleotides, the CDR3 is TGTGCCAGCGGTACCGGACAGGGATACAATGAGCAGTTCTTC. The V and J genes are TRBV27 and TRBJ2-1; 8 bases are a match to TRBD1. The CDR3 is 14 amino acids. The V gene end was trimmed by 8 bases and the J gene end by 4 bases; junction bases not matched to a gene: 7. CDR1 and CDR2 (germline): MNHEY, SMNVEV (reference sequence).

This clone is a singleton in its sample. The chain couples TRBV7-8 to TRBJ2-2, with unresolved D. The CDR3 contains 13 residues. The ends were cut back, 3 bases at V and 5 bases at J, with 7 bases in the middle. Germline loops: CDR1 SGHVS, CDR2 FQNEAQ. The CDR3 DNA reads TGTGCCAGCAGCTTTTTAAAAACCGGGGAGCTGTTTTTT. Amino acid sequence: CASSFLKTGELFF.

CDR3 nucleotide sequence: TGCGCCAGCAGCCTAACGACAGGGGACTCAAAGGAGACCCAGTACTTC. It translates to CASSLTTGDSKETQYF. This chain links TRBV5-1 with TRBJ2-5, with 8 bases fitting TRBD1. The ends lost 4 bases at V and 5 bases at J; junction bases unmatched: 13. The germline V gene encodes CDR1 SGHRS and CDR2 YFSETQ. This CDR3 contains 16 residues.

J is TRBJ1-2 and V is TRBV6-6; 7 bases agree with TRBD1. With 7 bases clipped from V and 2 bases from J, the junction kept 13 bases outside the gene matches. CDR3 length equals 16 residues. Per germline, CDR1 MNHNY and CDR2 SVGAGI (reference sequence). The CDR3 sequence: CASTPREGGGNYGYTF. The CDR3 DNA reads as TGTGCCAGCACCCCTCGGGAGGGAGGGGGCAACTATGGCTACACCTTC.

The chain joins TRBV7-2 to TRBJ2-3; TRBD2 matches at 8 bases. The CDR3 extends over 16 amino acids. Looked up from germline, CDR1 is SGHTA and CDR2 is FQGNSA. V shed 4 bases and J 0 bases; nucleotides not matched to a gene: 6. CDR3 loop: CASSWWSGGSTDTQYF. DNA of the CDR3: TGTGCCAGCAGCTGGTGGAGCGGGGGTAGCACAGATACGCAGTATTTT.

The chain links TRBV7-9 to TRBJ1-4; TRBD1 is a possible D gene (5 bases). This CDR3 is built from 15 residues. Germline V CDR1 and CDR2: SEHNR, FQNEAQ (reference sequence). The V end lost 2 bases, the J end lost 8 bases, and 15 bases lay between the germline ends. Here the CDR3 reads CASSLSVGRNEKLFF. The CDR3 DNA sequence: TGTGCCAGCAGCTTATCCGTGGGGCGAAACGAAAAACTGTTTTTT.

V is TRBV7-2 and J is TRBJ2-5, with D tentatively TRBD1 (5 bases). The CDR3 contains 14 residues. Germline assignment: CDR1 SGHTA and CDR2 FQGNSA. V was cut by 1 base and J by 0 bases, with 6 bases left in between. As DNA, the CDR3 is TGTGCCAGCAGCTTAGGGGGCCACCAAGAGACCCAGTACTTC. This gives the protein CASSLGGHQETQYF.

J is TRBJ2-3 and V is TRBV2; D might be TRBD1 (6 bases). CDR1 SNHLY and CDR2 FYNNEI come from the germline V gene. The CDR3 runs to 15 residues. V shed 6 bases and J shed 0 bases, with 13 bases lying between them. This CDR3 is CASRGGGGSTDTQYF. The CDR3 DNA sequence: TGTGCCAGCAGAGGGGGTGGGGGAAGCACAGATACGCAGTATTTT.

The chain combines TRBV27 with TRBJ2-4; D is perhaps TRBD2 (6 bases). The CDR3 is made up of 15 amino acids. V dropped 4 bases and J dropped 7 bases, with 17 bases sitting between them. Germline V gene data show CDR1 as MNHEY and CDR2 as SMNVEV (reference sequence). In nucleotides, the CDR3 is TGTGCCAGCAGTTCCGCCTTCGGGGGTCGGAACATTCAGTACTTC. Its translation is CASSSAFGGRNIQYF.

The rearrangement joins TRBV4-1 to TRBJ2-3; 10 bases are a match to TRBD1. Germline-derived CDR1 and CDR2 are MGHRA and YSYEKL. Unmatched junction bases numbered 6, after V lost 4 bases and J lost 2 bases. The CDR3 sequence is 16 residues long. The CDR3 region is CASSPGQGSFTDTQYF. CDR3 nucleotides: TGCGCCAGCAGCCCGGGACAGGGGAGTTTCACAGATACGCAGTATTTT.

The rearrangement uses TRBV3-1 (or the pseudogene TRBV3-2) and TRBJ2-7; weak D call: TRBD2 (5 bases). The V end lost 1 base, the J end lost 2 bases, and 12 bases lay between the germline ends. This CDR3 spans 15 amino acids. Germline V lookup: CDR1 LGHDT, CDR2 YNNKEL (reference sequence). The CDR3 loop reads CASSQGRAVPYEQYF. The CDR3 DNA sequence: TGTGCCAGCAGCCAAGGGAGAGCGGTCCCCTACGAGCAGTACTTC.

The chain joins TRBV4-1 to TRBJ1-2; 7 positions match TRBD1. This CDR3 is built from 13 residues. Trimming cost V 5 bases and J 4 bases; bases outside gene matches: 4. Germline V gene lookup returns CDR1 MGHRA and CDR2 YSYEKL. CDR3: CASSMGQSYGYTF. The CDR3 coding sequence is TGCGCCAGCAGCATGGGACAGAGCTATGGCTACACCTTC.

The chain couples TRBV7-2 to TRBJ2-7; 13 nucleotides match TRBD2. The germline gives CDR1 SGHTA, CDR2 FQGNSA. V shed 5 bases and J 0 bases; nucleotides not matched to a gene: 7. This CDR3 spans 17 amino acids. The CDR3 nucleotides are TGTGCCAGCAGCGAAGGGACTAGCGGGGTGAGCTCCTACGAGCAGTACTTC. This gives the protein CASSEGTSGVSSYEQYF.

V usage is TRBV5-1 and J usage is TRBJ2-7; D possibly corresponds to TRBD1 (5 bases). The V and J ends lost 3 bases and 0 bases respectively, with 10 bases between them. The CDR3 loop spans 14 amino acids. The germline V gene encodes CDR1 SGHRS and CDR2 YFSETQ. The CDR3 sequence is CASSSTRDSYEQYF. The CDR3 coding sequence is TGCGCCAGCAGCTCTACCAGGGACTCCTACGAGCAGTACTTC. The full variable domain, in which reference TRBV5-1 and TRBJ2-7 provide the parts outside the CDR3, is KAGVTQTPRYLIKTRGQQVTLSCSPISGHRSVSWYQQTPGQGLQFLFEYFSETQRNKGNFPGRFSGRQFSNSRSEMNVSTLELGDSALYLCASSSTRDSYEQYFGPGTRLTVT.

This clone was detected a few times. This rearrangement joins TRBV19 to TRBJ1-6; TRBD1 aligns across 9 bases. CDR1 LNHDA and CDR2 SQIVND come from the germline V gene (reference sequence). With 10 bases clipped from V and 7 bases from J, the junction kept 5 bases outside the gene matches. This CDR3 is built from 13 residues. The CDR3 DNA reads TGTGCCACCGGGGACAGGGTAAATTCACCCCTCCACTTT. It specifies CATGDRVNSPLHF.

This chain connects TRBV5-1 to TRBJ2-3, with 12 bases lining up with TRBD2. Germline V gives CDR1 SGHRS, CDR2 YFSETQ. This CDR3 has 17 residues. Losses at the gene ends were 4 bases for V and 4 bases for J; bases not matched to a gene: 10. The CDR3 sequence is CASSPEASGGAADTQYF. The CDR3 DNA reads as TGCGCCAGCAGCCCGGAGGCTAGCGGGGGGGCTGCAGATACGCAGTATTTT.

The chain recombines TRBV6-2 or TRBV6-3 with TRBJ1-5, with TRBD1 identical over 9 bases. Germline V gene lookup returns CDR1 MNHEY and CDR2 SVGEGT. V trimming: 4 bases; J trimming: 6 bases; junction bases outside the gene matches: 7. The CDR3 sequence is 15 residues long. CDR3 in amino acids: CASSSGQGLSQPQHF. As DNA, the CDR3 is TGTGCCAGCAGTTCGGGACAGGGTTTGAGTCAGCCCCAGCATTTT.

This chain joins TRBV2 and TRBJ1-2; 7 bases are shared with TRBD1. From germline, CDR1 is SNHLY and CDR2 FYNNEI. J was trimmed by 4 bases and V by 1 base; bases with no gene match: 3. The CDR3 has 14 amino acids. In DNA form, the CDR3 reads TGTGCCAGCAGTGAAGATCAGGGGGGCTATGGCTACACCTTC. This gives the protein CASSEDQGGYGYTF.

This clone has only one observation. For the CDR3, the DNA is TGTGCCAGTAGTGCAGACGGGGGAACTGGGGCCAACGTCCTGACTTTC. This gives the protein CASSADGGTGANVLTF. The chain combines TRBV19 with TRBJ2-6, with D possibly matching TRBD2 (6 bases). The CDR3 runs 16 residues. Per the germline V gene, CDR1 is LNHDA and CDR2 is SQIVND (reference sequence). The V end lost 5 bases, the J end lost 2 bases, and 13 bases lay between the germline ends. The full variable domain, with the rest looked up from reference TRBV19 and TRBJ2-6, is DGGITQSPKYLFRKEGQNVTLSCEQNLNHDAMYWYRQDPGQGLRLIYYSQIVNDFQKGDIAEGYSVSREKKESFPLTVTSAQKNPTAFYLCASSADGGTGANVLTFGAGSRLTVL.

The chain is built from TRBV6-5 and TRBJ1-4; D gene uncertain. The CDR3 runs to 13 residues. V was trimmed by 1 base and J by 6 bases, leaving 6 bases between them. The germline CDR1 and CDR2 sequences are MNHEY and SVGAGI. Written as DNA, the CDR3 is TGTGCCAGCAGTTACTGGGCTGATGAAAAACTGTTTTTT. Protein sequence: CASSYWADEKLFF.

V and J are TRBV27 and TRBJ1-6; D is uncertain. Germline values: CDR1 MNHEY, CDR2 SMNVEV (reference sequence). Trimming took 0 bases from V and 13 from J, leaving 16 bases between them. The CDR3 contains 15 residues. The CDR3 protein is CASSLSWRRELPLHF. For the CDR3, the DNA is TGTGCCAGCAGTTTATCGTGGCGGAGGGAGTTGCCCCTCCACTTT.

V usage is TRBV5-1 and J usage is TRBJ2-5; 13 bases align to TRBD2. Germline CDR1 SGHRS, CDR2 YFSETQ. This CDR3 has 16 residues. V shed 3 bases, J shed 1 base, and the junction held 3 bases outside the gene matches. The CDR3 protein is CASSSGTSGTQETQYF. CDR3 coding DNA: TGCGCCAGCAGCTCTGGGACTAGCGGGACCCAAGAGACCCAGTACTTC.

To note about this clone: The same CDR3 can be traced to other DNA sequences in this sample. V is TRBV18 and J is TRBJ2-7; a weak D match, TRBD1 (6 bases). Deletions cut 0 bases from V and 0 bases from J, with 9 bases between. Germline V lookup: CDR1 KGHSH, CDR2 LQKENI. The CDR3 is 15 residues long. CDR3 nucleotides: TGTGCCAGCTCACCACCAGACAGGAGCTCCTACGAGCAGTACTTC. Its protein is CASSPPDRSSYEQYF. Drawing the rest from reference TRBV18 and TRBJ2-7, the complete variable domain is NAGVMQNPRHLVRRRGQEARLRCSPMKGHSHVYWYRQLPEEGLKFMVYLQKENIIDESGMPKERFSAEFPKEGPSILRIQQVVRGDSAAYFCASSPPDRSSYEQYFGPGTRLTVT.

The chain uses TRBV6-5 and TRBJ2-5; unclear D gene. V gave up 5 bases and J gave up 5 bases, with 12 bases separating them. CDR1 is MNHEY, CDR2 SVGAGI, per germline. The CDR3 consists of 13 residues. The CDR3 bases are TGTGCCAGCAGTCGCAGTGCGGCGGAGACCCAGTACTTC. Translating it yields CASSRSAAETQYF.

The V gene is TRBV4-1, the J gene TRBJ2-3; TRBD1 agrees at 8 bases. The CDR3 spans 15 residues. The germline gives CDR1 MGHRA, CDR2 YSYEKL. V dropped 4 bases and J dropped 0; count of bases not matched to a gene: 3. As DNA, the CDR3 is TGCGCCAGCAGCCCCGGACAGGGCAGCACAGATACGCAGTATTTT. Its translation: CASSPGQGSTDTQYF.

V is TRBV3-1 (or the pseudogene TRBV3-2) and J is TRBJ2-7; no firm D call. The CDR3 has 16 amino acids. Looked up from germline, CDR1 is LGHDT and CDR2 is YNNKEL (reference sequence). V lost 0 bases and J 3 bases, leaving 15 bases between the germline ends. CDR3 coding DNA: TGTGCCAGCAGCCAAGATCTCCGGCAATGGAGCTACGAGCAGTACTTC. Translation: CASSQDLRQWSYEQYF.

The chain employs TRBV3-1 (or the pseudogene TRBV3-2) and TRBJ1-2; D unresolved. CDR1 and CDR2 from the germline V gene are LGHDT and YNNKEL (reference sequence). The CDR3 has 15 amino acids. With 1 base removed from V and 8 bases from J, the gap between germline ends came to 17 bases. CDR3 coding DNA: TGTGCCAGCAGCCAAGGGTTCCGCCCGGGGATGGGCTACACCTTC. It translates to CASSQGFRPGMGYTF.

Only one count was recorded for this clone. This chain connects TRBV5-1 to TRBJ1-1; no definite D call. Germline V gene data show CDR1 as SGHRS and CDR2 as YFSETQ. V lost 0 bases and J 3 bases, leaving 21 bases between the germline ends. This CDR3 has 18 amino acids. CDR3 coding DNA: TGCGCCAGCAGCTTGGGGGGAGCTATAAGGACTGGGGACACTGAAGCTTTCTTT. It yields the protein CASSLGGAIRTGDTEAFF.

The V and J genes are TRBV6-4 and TRBJ1-1; 11 bases match TRBD1. After removal of 5 bases from V and 8 bases from J, the junction contained 4 bases not matched to a gene. Germline-derived CDR1 and CDR2 are MRHNA and SNTAGT. The length of the CDR3 is 13 residues. The CDR3 nucleotides are TGTGCCAGCAGTACGGACAGGGGGCGCGAAGCTTTCTTT. Translation: CASSTDRGREAFF.

This sequence joins TRBV6-1 and TRBJ2-1, with D unresolved. Trimming cost V 0 bases and J 8 bases, with 2 bases left between them. CDR1 MNHNS and CDR2 SASEGT come from the germline V gene. The length of the CDR3 is 11 residues. CDR3 DNA sequence: TGTGCCAGCAGTGAAGCCTATGAGCAGTTCTTC. It encodes CASSEAYEQFF.

The chain employs TRBV5-6 and TRBJ1-3; D is unclear. The CDR3 has 13 amino acids. From germline, CDR1 is SGHDT and CDR2 YYEEEE. V lost 4 bases and J 5 bases, leaving 10 bases between the germline ends. This CDR3 is CASSLGRRNTIYF. The CDR3 DNA reads as TGTGCCAGCAGCCTAGGAAGAAGAAACACCATATATTTT.

The J gene is TRBJ2-1, the V gene TRBV5-8, with a weak D call TRBD2 (6 bases). Trimming removed 6 bases at V and 9 bases at J, with 22 bases between. The CDR3 loop spans 15 amino acids. Germline assignment: CDR1 SGHTS and CDR2 YDEGEE. CDR3 protein: CASKKAGTVVSEQFF. DNA of the CDR3: TGTGCCAGCAAAAAAGCCGGGACTGTTGTCAGTGAGCAGTTCTTC.